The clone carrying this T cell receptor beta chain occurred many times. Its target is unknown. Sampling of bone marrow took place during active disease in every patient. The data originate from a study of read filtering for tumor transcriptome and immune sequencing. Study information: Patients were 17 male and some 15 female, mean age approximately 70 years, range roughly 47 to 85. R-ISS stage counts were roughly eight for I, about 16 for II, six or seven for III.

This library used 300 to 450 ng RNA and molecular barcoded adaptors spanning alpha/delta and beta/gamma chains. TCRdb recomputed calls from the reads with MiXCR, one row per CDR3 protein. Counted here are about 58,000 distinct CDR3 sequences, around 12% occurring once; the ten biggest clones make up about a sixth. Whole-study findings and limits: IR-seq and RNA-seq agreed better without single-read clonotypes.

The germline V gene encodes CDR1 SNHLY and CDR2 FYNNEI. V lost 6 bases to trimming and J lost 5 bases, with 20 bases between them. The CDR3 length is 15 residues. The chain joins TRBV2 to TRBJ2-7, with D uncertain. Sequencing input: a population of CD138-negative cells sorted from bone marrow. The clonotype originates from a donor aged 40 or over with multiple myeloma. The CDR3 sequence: CASSSPRVGRNEQYF. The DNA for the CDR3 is TGTGCCAGCAGCTCGCCAAGGGTCGGGCGGAACGAGCAGTACTTC. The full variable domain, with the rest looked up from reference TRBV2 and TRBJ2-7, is EPEVTQTPSHQVTQMGQEVILRCVPISNHLYFYWYRQILGQKVEFLVSFYNNEISEKSEIFDDQFSVERPDGSNFTLKIRSTKLEDSAMYFCASSSPRVGRNEQYFGPGTRLTVT.